The text below deals with one TCR beta chain. Its antigen is as yet unknown. This specimen comes from a study of regulatory and conventional T cells in RAG deficiency. Overall study results and limits: Other subsets showed around 10-fold reductions, but Treg unique TCR beta sequences fell roughly 97-fold in these patients. In Omenn syndrome, Treg and Tconv repertoires overlapped >75%. Shannon entropy fell and Simpson indices rose in RAG-deficient patients.

Genomic DNA came from blood conventional CD4+ T cells gated CD25-low CD127-high. V lost 1 base and J 0 bases, leaving 13 bases between the germline ends. Per germline, CDR1 SGDLS and CDR2 YYNGEE. CDR3 length: 17 amino acids. The protocol was immunoSEQ multiplex PCR, while the TCRdb copy is restricted to in-frame clones and leaves out a portion. The sample shows approximately 21,000 clones, around 95% of them seen only once. The same sample was also studied in work on regulatory T cells. In that study: Primers: 52 TRBV forward and 13 TRBJ reverse. Skewed V and J usage and few unique V-J pairs marked patient repertoires, most in Tregs.

The rearrangement joins TRBV9 to TRBJ2-2, with D possibly TRBD2 on 6 matching bases. The clonotype was recovered from a human donor in good health. Sample: CD25- CD4+ T cells sorted from blood. CDR3 sequence (DNA): TGTGCCAGCAGCGTAAGAAAGGACTACGCGAACACCGGGGAGCTGTTTTTT. Translating gives CASSVRKDYANTGELFF.